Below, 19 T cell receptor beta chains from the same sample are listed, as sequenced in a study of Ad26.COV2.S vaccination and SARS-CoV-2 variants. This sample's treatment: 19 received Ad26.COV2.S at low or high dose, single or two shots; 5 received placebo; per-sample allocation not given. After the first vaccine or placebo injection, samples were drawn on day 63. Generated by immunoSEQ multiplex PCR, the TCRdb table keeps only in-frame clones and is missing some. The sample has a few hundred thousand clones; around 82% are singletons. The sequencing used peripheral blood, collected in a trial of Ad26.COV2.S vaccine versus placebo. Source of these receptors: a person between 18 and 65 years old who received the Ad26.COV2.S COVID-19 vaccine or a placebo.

DNA of the CDR3: TGCGCCAGCAGCCCTTCTACAGGGGCGGCCGGGGAGCTGTTTTTT. It yields the protein CASSPSTGAAGELFF. The V and J genes are TRBV5-1 and TRBJ2-2, with 7 bases that match TRBD1. The CDR3 runs 15 residues. Germline V CDR1 and CDR2: SGHRS, YFSETQ. After removal of 4 bases from V and 6 bases from J, the junction contained 9 bases not matched to a gene.

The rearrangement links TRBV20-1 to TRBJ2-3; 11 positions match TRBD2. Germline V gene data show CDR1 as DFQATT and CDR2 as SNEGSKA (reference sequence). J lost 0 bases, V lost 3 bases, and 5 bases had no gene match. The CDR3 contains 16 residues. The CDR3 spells CSASSGRAESTDTQYF. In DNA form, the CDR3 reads TGCAGTGCTAGTAGCGGGAGGGCCGAAAGCACAGATACGCAGTATTTT.

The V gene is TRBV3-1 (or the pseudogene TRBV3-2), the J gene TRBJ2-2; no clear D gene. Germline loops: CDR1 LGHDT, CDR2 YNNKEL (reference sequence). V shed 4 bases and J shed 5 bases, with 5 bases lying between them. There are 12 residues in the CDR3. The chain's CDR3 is CASSLRTGELFF. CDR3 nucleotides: TGTGCCAGCAGCCTGAGAACCGGGGAGCTGTTTTTT.

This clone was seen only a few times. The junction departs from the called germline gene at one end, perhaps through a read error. CDR3 sequence (DNA): TGTGCCAGTAGTACTGGGACAGTTTCCATCCATGAGGTATTC. Residues: CASSTGTVSIHEVF. V usage is TRBV19 and J usage is TRBJ1-2; TRBD1 matches 7 bases. Germline loops: CDR1 LNHDA, CDR2 SQIVND (reference sequence). There are 14 residues in the CDR3.

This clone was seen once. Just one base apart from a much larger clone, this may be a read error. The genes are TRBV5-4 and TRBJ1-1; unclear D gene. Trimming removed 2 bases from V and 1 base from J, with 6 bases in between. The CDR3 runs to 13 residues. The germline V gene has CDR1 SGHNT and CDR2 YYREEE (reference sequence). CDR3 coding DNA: TGTGCCAGCAGCTTTACCGAGAACACTGAAGCTTTCTTT. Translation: CASSFTENTEAFF.

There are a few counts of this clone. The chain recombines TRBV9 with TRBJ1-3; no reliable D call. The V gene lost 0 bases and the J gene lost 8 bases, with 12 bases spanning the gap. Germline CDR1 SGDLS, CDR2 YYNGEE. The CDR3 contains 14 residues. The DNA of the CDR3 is TGTGCCAGCAGCGTAGGGAACAGCTGGGACACCATATATTTT. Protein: CASSVGNSWDTIYF.

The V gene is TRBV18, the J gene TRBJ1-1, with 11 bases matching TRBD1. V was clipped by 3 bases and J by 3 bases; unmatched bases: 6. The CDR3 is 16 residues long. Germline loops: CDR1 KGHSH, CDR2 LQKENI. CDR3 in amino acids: CASSPPGQGGHTEAFF. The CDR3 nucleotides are TGTGCCAGCTCACCGCCGGGACAGGGGGGCCACACTGAAGCTTTCTTT.

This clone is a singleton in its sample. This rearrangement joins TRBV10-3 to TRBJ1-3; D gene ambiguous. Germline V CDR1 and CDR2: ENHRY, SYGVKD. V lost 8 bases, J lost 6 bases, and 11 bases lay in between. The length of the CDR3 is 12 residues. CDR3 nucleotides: TGTGCCATCGGTCCGCTGGAAAACACCATATATTTT. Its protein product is CAIGPLENTIYF.

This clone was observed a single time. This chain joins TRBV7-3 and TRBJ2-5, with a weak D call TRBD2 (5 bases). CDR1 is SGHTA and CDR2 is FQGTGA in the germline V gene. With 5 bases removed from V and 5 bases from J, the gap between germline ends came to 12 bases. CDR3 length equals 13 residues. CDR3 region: CASSNPPGETQYF. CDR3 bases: TGTGCCAGCAGCAACCCACCGGGGGAGACCCAGTACTTC.

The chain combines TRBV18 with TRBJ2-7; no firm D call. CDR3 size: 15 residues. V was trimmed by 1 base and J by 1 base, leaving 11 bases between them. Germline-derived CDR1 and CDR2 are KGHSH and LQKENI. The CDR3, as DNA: TGTGCCAGCTCACCACGTATAAGCAATTCCTACGAGCAGTACTTC. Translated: CASSPRISNSYEQYF.

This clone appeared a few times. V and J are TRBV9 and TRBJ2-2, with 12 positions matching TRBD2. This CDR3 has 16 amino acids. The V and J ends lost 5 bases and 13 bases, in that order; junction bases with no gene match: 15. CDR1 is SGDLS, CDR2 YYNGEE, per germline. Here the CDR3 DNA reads TGTGCCAGCAGTGACGGACTAGCGGGGACCCTTGGCGTGCTGTTTTTT. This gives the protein CASSDGLAGTLGVLFF.

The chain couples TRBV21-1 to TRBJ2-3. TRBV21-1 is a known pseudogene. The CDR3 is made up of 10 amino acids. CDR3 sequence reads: CASSKDTQYF. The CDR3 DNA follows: TGTGCCAGCAGCAAAGATACGCAGTATTTT.

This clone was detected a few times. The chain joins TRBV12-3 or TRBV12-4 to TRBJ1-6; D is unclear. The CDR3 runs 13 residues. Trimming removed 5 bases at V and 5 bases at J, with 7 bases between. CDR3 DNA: TGTGCCAGCAGTCTTCTCCATAATTCACCCCTCCACTTT. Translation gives CASSLLHNSPLHF.

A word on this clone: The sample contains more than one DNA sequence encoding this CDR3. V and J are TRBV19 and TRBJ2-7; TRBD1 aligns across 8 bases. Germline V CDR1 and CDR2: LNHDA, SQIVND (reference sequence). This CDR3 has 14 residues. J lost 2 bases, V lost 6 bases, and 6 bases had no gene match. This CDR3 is CASSPGQGAYEQYF. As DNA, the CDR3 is TGTGCCAGTAGCCCCGGACAGGGAGCCTACGAGCAGTACTTC.

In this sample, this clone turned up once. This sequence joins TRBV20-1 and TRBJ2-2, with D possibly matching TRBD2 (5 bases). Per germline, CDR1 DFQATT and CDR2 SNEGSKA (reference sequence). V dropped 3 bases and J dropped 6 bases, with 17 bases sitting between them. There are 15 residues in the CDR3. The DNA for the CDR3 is TGCAGTGCTAGTCCGGGGAGCGGTCGTGCCGGGGAGCTGTTTTTT. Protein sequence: CSASPGSGRAGELFF.

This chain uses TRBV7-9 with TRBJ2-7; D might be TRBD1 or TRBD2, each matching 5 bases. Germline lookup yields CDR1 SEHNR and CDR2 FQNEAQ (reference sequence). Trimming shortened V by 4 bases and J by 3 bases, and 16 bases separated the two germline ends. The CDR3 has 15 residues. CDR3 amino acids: CASSSTSGRRYEQYF. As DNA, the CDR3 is TGTGCCAGCAGCTCCACATCGGGACGTCGCTACGAGCAGTACTTC.

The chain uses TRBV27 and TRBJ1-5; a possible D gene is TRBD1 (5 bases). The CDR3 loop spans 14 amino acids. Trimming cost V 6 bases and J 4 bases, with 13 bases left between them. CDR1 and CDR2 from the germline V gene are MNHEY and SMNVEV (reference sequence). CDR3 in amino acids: CASRPGGENQPQHF. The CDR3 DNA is TGTGCCAGCAGGCCGGGGGGAGAGAATCAGCCCCAGCATTTT.

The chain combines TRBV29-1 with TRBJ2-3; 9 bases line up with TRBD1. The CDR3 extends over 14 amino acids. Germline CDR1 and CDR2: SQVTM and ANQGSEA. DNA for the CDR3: TGCAGTGGGACAGGGCGAGGATCCACAGATACGCAGTATTTT. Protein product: CSGTGRGSTDTQYF.

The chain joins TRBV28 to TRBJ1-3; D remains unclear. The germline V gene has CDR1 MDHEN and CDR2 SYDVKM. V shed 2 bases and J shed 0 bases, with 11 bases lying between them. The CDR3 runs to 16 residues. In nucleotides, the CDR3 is TGTGCCAGCAGTTTACCTCGGGCCAACTCTGGAAACACCATATATTTT. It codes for CASSLPRANSGNTIYF. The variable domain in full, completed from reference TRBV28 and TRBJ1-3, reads DVKVTQSSRYLVKRTGEKVFLECVQDMDHENMFWYRQDPGLGLRLIYFSYDVKMKEKGDIPEGYSVSREKKERFSLILESASTNQTSMYLCASSLPRANSGNTIYFGEGSWLTVV.